Listed here is a single T cell receptor beta chain. CDR1 SQVTM and CDR2 ANQGSEA come from the germline V gene. Trimming removed 7 bases at V and 0 bases at J, with 6 bases between. This CDR3 spans 12 amino acids. The data were obtained in a study of cytomegalovirus exposure and HLA in healthy donors. Assay: immunoSEQ multiplex PCR; the TCRdb copy retains only in-frame clones and omits some. The table has approximately 110,000 clones, about 90% seen once. The chain couples TRBV29-1 to TRBJ2-2; no definite D call. The sequence was collected from a woman under 30 in good health and CMV-seronegative. The sequenced sample consisted of PBMCs. This CDR3 is CSAPANTGELFF. CDR3 DNA: TGCAGCGCCCCAGCGAACACCGGGGAGCTGTTTTTT.